Listed below are T cell receptor beta chains from one sample, sequenced in a study of regulatory T cells in long-lasting Graves disease. TCRdb processed the multiplex PCR reads anew with MiXCR; each CDR3 protein has one entry. The data show hundreds of thousands of distinct CDR3 sequences, about 32% seen once. The source was peripheral blood mononuclear cells (PBMCs), collected when the disease was refractory, from a patient treated with antithyroid drugs. These receptors all come from a female donor with Graves disease. Both conserved end residues are part of each CDR3. Fields, in order: J gene, V gene, CDR3 protein.

j_gene: TRBJ2-4; v_gene: TRBV3-1; CDR3aa: CASTQAAGTRTDIQYF
j_gene: TRBJ1-1; v_gene: TRBV10-3; CDR3aa: CAISEDREAFF
j_gene: TRBJ2-5; v_gene: TRBV19; CDR3aa: CASSTGTAYIETQYF
j_gene: TRBJ1-6; v_gene: TRBV18; CDR3aa: CASSPRLDLNSPLHF
j_gene: TRBJ1-2; v_gene: TRBV5-1; CDR3aa: CASSGSGTARIGYTF
j_gene: TRBJ1-4; v_gene: TRBV11-2; CDR3aa: CASSMTGDYNEKLFF
j_gene: TRBJ2-2; v_gene: TRBV2; CDR3aa: CASSDDQNTGELFF
j_gene: TRBJ1-5; v_gene: TRBV20-1; CDR3aa: CSVYRGENQPQHF
j_gene: TRBJ1-1; v_gene: TRBV7-3; CDR3aa: CASGPNGQGKAFF
j_gene: TRBJ2-1; v_gene: TRBV12-5; CDR3aa: CASGLVRAGGVQNEQFF
j_gene: TRBJ2-5; v_gene: TRBV11-3; CDR3aa: CASSSGTGGKETQYF
j_gene: TRBJ1-1; v_gene: TRBV28; CDR3aa: CASSYEVRTEAFF
j_gene: TRBJ2-7; v_gene: TRBV2; CDR3aa: CASERGSPYEQYF
j_gene: TRBJ2-7; v_gene: TRBV30; CDR3aa: CAWSQQTFAGQYF
j_gene: TRBJ1-2; v_gene: TRBV14; CDR3aa: CASSQVRSGRGGGYTF
j_gene: TRBJ1-3; v_gene: TRBV7-9; CDR3aa: CASSFLMPSGGNTIYF
j_gene: TRBJ1-4; v_gene: TRBV12-3/TRBV12-4; CDR3aa: CASSLEGTHEKLFF
j_gene: TRBJ2-7; v_gene: TRBV2; CDR3aa: CASSEISGLGEQYF
j_gene: TRBJ1-5; v_gene: TRBV24-1; CDR3aa: CATSLGVGQPQHF
j_gene: TRBJ1-2; v_gene: TRBV10-3; CDR3aa: CATRSGGQGAYGYTF
j_gene: TRBJ2-7; v_gene: TRBV5-1; CDR3aa: CASSLRLAGYSYEQYF
j_gene: TRBJ2-7; v_gene: TRBV5-1; CDR3aa: CASSPRSPSGPYEQYF
j_gene: TRBJ1-1; v_gene: TRBV7-9; CDR3aa: CASSLVRQHEAFF
j_gene: TRBJ1-1; v_gene: TRBV18; CDR3aa: CASSPLGGGDTEAFF
j_gene: TRBJ1-1; v_gene: TRBV28; CDR3aa: CASSLPGQGAEAFF
j_gene: TRBJ1-4; v_gene: TRBV6-2/TRBV6-3; CDR3aa: CASRSQGATNEKLFF
j_gene: TRBJ1-5; v_gene: TRBV4-1; CDR3aa: CASSLHYRGFQPQHF
j_gene: TRBJ1-3; v_gene: TRBV29-1; CDR3aa: CSVPDQTGNTIYF
j_gene: TRBJ1-5; v_gene: TRBV28; CDR3aa: CASQGQAARPQHF
j_gene: TRBJ2-5; v_gene: TRBV11-2; CDR3aa: CASSLFMGISQETQYF
j_gene: TRBJ1-2; v_gene: TRBV6-2/TRBV6-3; CDR3aa: CASRSGTGGFGYGYTF
j_gene: TRBJ2-5; v_gene: TRBV9; CDR3aa: CASSVEGLAALGETQYF
j_gene: TRBJ2-5; v_gene: TRBV12-3/TRBV12-4; CDR3aa: CASSFSSGGGTQYF
j_gene: TRBJ1-5; v_gene: TRBV28; CDR3aa: CASRGGAGTGYQPQHF
j_gene: TRBJ1-5; v_gene: TRBV7-2; CDR3aa: CASSHKGGNQPQHF
j_gene: TRBJ1-2; v_gene: TRBV28; CDR3aa: CASSPAGMYGYTF
j_gene: TRBJ1-1; v_gene: TRBV19; CDR3aa: CASSTRGQTRAFF
j_gene: TRBJ1-1; v_gene: TRBV27; CDR3aa: CASSPSDAYTEAFF
j_gene: TRBJ2-5; v_gene: TRBV6-1; CDR3aa: CASTASGSGETQYF
j_gene: TRBJ2-7; v_gene: TRBV29-1; CDR3aa: CSARGSWAAYEQYF
j_gene: TRBJ2-2; v_gene: TRBV11-2; CDR3aa: CASSLRRGQGLAPNTGELFF
j_gene: TRBJ1-2; v_gene: TRBV18; CDR3aa: CASSPPTASGGYTF
j_gene: TRBJ2-7; v_gene: TRBV29-1; CDR3aa: CSVESWGDSYEQYF
j_gene: TRBJ1-2; v_gene: TRBV13; CDR3aa: CASRETGRTNYGYTF
j_gene: TRBJ1-5; v_gene: TRBV19; CDR3aa: CASSIDWGNQPQHF
j_gene: TRBJ2-7; v_gene: TRBV12-3/TRBV12-4; CDR3aa: CASSLSGSHSYEQYF
j_gene: TRBJ1-2; v_gene: TRBV7-9; CDR3aa: CASSLARTGDEYGYTF
j_gene: TRBJ1-3; v_gene: TRBV5-6; CDR3aa: CASSPGRQMGNTIYF
j_gene: TRBJ2-2; v_gene: TRBV11-2; CDR3aa: CASSLVNSQGELFF
j_gene: TRBJ1-2; v_gene: TRBV6-5; CDR3aa: CASSYSEVGTGDGYTF
j_gene: TRBJ1-2; v_gene: TRBV3-1; CDR3aa: CASSQARWTADGYTF
j_gene: TRBJ1-2; v_gene: TRBV29-1; CDR3aa: CSVAGGVEANYGYTF
j_gene: TRBJ1-4; v_gene: TRBV6-5; CDR3aa: CASSYSAPGQGAEKLFF
j_gene: TRBJ1-5; v_gene: TRBV6-1; CDR3aa: CASSRSQAQHF
j_gene: TRBJ1-5; v_gene: TRBV20-1; CDR3aa: CSARDNRGPNQPQHF
j_gene: TRBJ2-6; v_gene: TRBV6-1; CDR3aa: CASRGGYGANVLTF